The 8 T cell receptor beta chains reported below all come from one sample, sequenced in a study of vaccination and CD4 T cells after COVID-19. Sample treatment: approximately 9-day PBMC culture with coronavirus spike peptide pools or control peptides (ViraFEST assay). The assay that was used to sequence DNA from cultured CD4+ T cells was the Oncomine TCR Beta short-read assay. TCRdb redid the calling of the PCR reads with MiXCR, one entry per CDR3 protein. The sample shows roughly 15,000 distinct CDR3 sequences, roughly 41% of them seen only once. These receptors have no identified antigens. The sequenced sample was CD4+ T cells from blood, cultured in vitro, obtained before SARS-CoV-2 vaccination. The receptor set was obtained from a human donor who received a COVID-19 vaccine.

V is TRBV28 and J is TRBJ1-6; possible D gene TRBD1, 6 bases. With 5 bases removed from V and 5 bases from J, the gap between germline ends came to 16 bases. The CDR3 consists of 16 residues. CDR1 is MDHEN, CDR2 SYDVKM, per germline. The CDR3 is CASSPQTGGDNSPLHF. Here the CDR3 DNA reads TGTGCCAGCAGTCCCCAGACAGGCGGGGATAATTCACCCCTCCACTTT.

The table lists this clonotype with a count of one. V is TRBV12-5 and J is TRBJ2-7, with TRBD1 matching over 8 bases. J gave up 5 bases and V 3 bases, and 6 bases lay outside the gene matches. CDR1 and CDR2 from the germline V gene are LGHNT and FRNRAP. The CDR3 runs 14 residues. In nucleotides, the CDR3 is TGTGCTAGTGGTTTTTTACCGGGACAGGACGAGCAGTACTTC. It is translated as CASGFLPGQDEQYF.

V is TRBV5-5 and J is TRBJ2-5; a weak D match, TRBD1 (5 bases). V dropped 1 base and J dropped 5 bases, with 21 bases sitting between them. CDR1 and CDR2 from the germline V gene are SGHKS and YYEKEE (reference sequence). The CDR3 is made up of 17 amino acids. The CDR3 sequence is CASSLRQLNPRQETQYF. For the CDR3, the DNA is TGTGCCAGCAGCTTGAGGCAGCTAAACCCAAGACAGGAGACCCAGTACTTC.

In DNA, the CDR3 is TGCAGTGCTAGTGAAAAAGCAGCTACGCAGTATTTT. Protein sequence: CSASEKAATQYF. V gene TRBV20-1 combines with J gene TRBJ2-3; the D is unclear. V lost 3 bases, J lost 8 bases, and 12 bases lay in between. CDR1 is DFQATT and CDR2 is SNEGSKA in the germline V gene (reference sequence). The CDR3 consists of 12 residues.

The V and J genes are TRBV12-3 or TRBV12-4 and TRBJ2-7, with 9 bases aligning to TRBD1. The CDR3 totals 15 residues. The ends lost 8 bases at V and 8 bases at J; junction bases unmatched: 16. CDR3 in amino acids: CASSFSGGTGRKQYF. CDR3 sequence (DNA): TGTGCCAGCTCGTTCTCCGGGGGGACAGGGAGGAAGCAGTACTTC.

This chain connects TRBV5-4 to TRBJ2-3, with 7 bases fitting TRBD1. J gave up 6 bases and V 4 bases, and 5 bases lay outside the gene matches. The CDR3 has 13 residues. The germline gives CDR1 SGHNT, CDR2 YYREEE (reference sequence). The CDR3 DNA sequence: TGTGCCAGCAGCGCTAGGGGGCTGGATACGCAGTATTTT. Amino acid sequence: CASSARGLDTQYF.

The V call is TRBV12-5, the J call TRBJ1-1; maybe TRBD1 (6 bases). Looked up from germline, CDR1 is LGHNT and CDR2 is FRNRAP. The V end lost 0 bases, the J end lost 5 bases, and 22 bases lay between the germline ends. This CDR3 has 18 residues. Here the CDR3 DNA reads TGTGCTAGTGGTTTGGTACTCGGGGTAGTTCGGGGGCGGACTGAAGCTTTCTTT. This encodes CASGLVLGVVRGRTEAFF.

The chain is built from TRBV5-1 and TRBJ2-3, with D hard to call. This CDR3 has 14 amino acids. Trimming stripped 0 bases from V and 0 bases from J, with 5 bases between. Germline lookup yields CDR1 SGHRS and CDR2 YFSETQ. The CDR3 here is CASSLVRSTDTQYF. The CDR3 DNA reads TGCGCCAGCAGCTTGGTACGAAGCACAGATACGCAGTATTTT.